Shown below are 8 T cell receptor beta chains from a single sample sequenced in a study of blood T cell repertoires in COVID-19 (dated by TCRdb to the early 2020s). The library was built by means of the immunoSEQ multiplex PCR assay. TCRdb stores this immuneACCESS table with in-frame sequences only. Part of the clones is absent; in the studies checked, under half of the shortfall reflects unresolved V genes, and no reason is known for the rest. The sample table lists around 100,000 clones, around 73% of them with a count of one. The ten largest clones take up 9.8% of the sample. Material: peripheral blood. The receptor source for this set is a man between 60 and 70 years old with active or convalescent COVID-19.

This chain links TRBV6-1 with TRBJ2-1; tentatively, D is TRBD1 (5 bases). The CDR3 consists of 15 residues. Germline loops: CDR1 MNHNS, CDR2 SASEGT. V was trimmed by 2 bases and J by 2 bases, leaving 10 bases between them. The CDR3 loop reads CASSELGQTYNEQFF. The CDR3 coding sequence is TGTGCCAGCAGTGAACTTGGACAAACCTACAATGAGCAGTTCTTC.

CDR3 DNA: TGTGCCAGCAGCTCGCCGGGACAGGGGTTCTATGGCTACACCTTC. This codes for CASSSPGQGFYGYTF. V gene TRBV5-4 combines with J gene TRBJ1-2; the match to TRBD1 covers 10 bases. Germline-derived CDR1 and CDR2 are SGHNT and YYREEE (reference sequence). The CDR3 is made up of 15 amino acids. The V segment lost 3 bases and the J segment 4 bases; nucleotides outside the gene matches: 6.

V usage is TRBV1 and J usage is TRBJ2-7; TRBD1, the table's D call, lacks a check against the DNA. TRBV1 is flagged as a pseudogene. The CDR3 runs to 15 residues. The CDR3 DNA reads TGCACCAGCAGCCAACGACAGGGAGAGGTTGGCGAGCAGTACGTC. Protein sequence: CTSSQRQGEVGEQYV.

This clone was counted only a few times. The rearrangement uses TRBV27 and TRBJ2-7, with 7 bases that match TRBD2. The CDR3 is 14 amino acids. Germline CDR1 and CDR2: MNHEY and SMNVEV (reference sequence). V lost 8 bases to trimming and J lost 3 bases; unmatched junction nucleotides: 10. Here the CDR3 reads CASHPSGYIYEQYF. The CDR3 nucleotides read TGTGCCAGCCATCCTAGCGGCTATATCTACGAGCAGTACTTC.

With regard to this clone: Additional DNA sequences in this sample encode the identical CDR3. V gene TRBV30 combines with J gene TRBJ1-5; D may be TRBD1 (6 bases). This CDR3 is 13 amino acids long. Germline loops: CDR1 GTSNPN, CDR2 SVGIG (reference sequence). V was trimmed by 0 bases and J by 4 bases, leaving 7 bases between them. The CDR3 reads CAWSVQGNQPQHF. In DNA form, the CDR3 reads TGTGCCTGGAGTGTACAGGGTAATCAGCCCCAGCATTTT.

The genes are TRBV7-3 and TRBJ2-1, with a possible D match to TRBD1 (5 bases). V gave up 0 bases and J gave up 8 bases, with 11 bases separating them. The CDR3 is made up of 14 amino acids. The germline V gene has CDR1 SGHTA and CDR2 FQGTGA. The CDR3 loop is CASSLTFRGHEQFF. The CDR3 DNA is TGTGCCAGCAGCTTAACGTTTAGGGGTCATGAGCAGTTCTTC.

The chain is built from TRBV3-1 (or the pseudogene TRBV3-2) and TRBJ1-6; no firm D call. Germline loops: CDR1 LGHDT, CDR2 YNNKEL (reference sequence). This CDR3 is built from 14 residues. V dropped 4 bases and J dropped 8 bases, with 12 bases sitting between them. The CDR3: CASSPTWGDSPLHF. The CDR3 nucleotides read TGTGCCAGCAGCCCCACTTGGGGAGATTCACCCCTCCACTTT.

CDR3 sequence (DNA): TGTGCCAGCAGCCAAGGACTTAATTATAATTCACCCCTCCACTTT. It specifies CASSQGLNYNSPLHF. The rearrangement uses TRBV14 and TRBJ1-6; D is uncertain. The CDR3 consists of 15 residues. Germline V CDR1 and CDR2: SGHDN, FVKESK. The V end was cut by 1 base, the J end by 4 bases, with 8 bases between.